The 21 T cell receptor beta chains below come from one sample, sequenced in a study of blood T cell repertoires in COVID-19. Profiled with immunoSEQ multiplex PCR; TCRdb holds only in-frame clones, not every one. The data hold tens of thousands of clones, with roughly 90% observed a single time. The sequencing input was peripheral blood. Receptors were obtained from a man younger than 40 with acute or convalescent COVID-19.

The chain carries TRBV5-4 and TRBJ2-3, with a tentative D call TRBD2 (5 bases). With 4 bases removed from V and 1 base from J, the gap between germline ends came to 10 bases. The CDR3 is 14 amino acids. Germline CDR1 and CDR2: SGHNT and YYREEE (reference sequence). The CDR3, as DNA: TGTGCCAGCAGCCCCCGGGGAGGCACAGATACGCAGTATTTT. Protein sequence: CASSPRGGTDTQYF.

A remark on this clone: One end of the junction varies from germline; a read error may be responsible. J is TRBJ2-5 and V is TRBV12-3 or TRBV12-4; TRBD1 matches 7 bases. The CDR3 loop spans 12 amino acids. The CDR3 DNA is TGCTCGACAGGGTGGTTGAAAGAGACCCAGTACTTC. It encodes CSTGWLKETQYF.

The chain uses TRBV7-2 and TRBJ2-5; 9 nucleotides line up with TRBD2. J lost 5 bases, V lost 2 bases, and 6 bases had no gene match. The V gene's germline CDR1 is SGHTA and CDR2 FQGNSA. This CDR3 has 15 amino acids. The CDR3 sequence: CASSLRAGGLETQYF. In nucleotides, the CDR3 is TGTGCCAGCAGCTTACGAGCGGGAGGACTGGAGACCCAGTACTTC.

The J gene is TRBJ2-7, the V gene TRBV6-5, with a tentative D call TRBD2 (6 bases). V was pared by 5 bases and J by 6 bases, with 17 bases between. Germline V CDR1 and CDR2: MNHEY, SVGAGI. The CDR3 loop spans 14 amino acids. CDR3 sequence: CASSHPRDSGEQYF. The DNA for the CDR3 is TGTGCCAGCAGTCATCCCCGGGATAGCGGCGAGCAGTACTTC.

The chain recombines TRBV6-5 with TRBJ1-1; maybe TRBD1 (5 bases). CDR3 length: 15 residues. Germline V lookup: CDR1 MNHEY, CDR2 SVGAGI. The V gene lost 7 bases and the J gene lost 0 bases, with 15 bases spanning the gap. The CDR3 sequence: CASTFRAAMNTEAFF. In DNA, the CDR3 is TGTGCCAGCACCTTCAGGGCGGCCATGAACACTGAAGCTTTCTTT.

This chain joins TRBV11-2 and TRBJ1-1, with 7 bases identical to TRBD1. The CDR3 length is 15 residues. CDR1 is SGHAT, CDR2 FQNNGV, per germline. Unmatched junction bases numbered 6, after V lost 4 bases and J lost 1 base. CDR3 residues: CASSSTGWGNTEAFF. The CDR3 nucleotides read TGTGCCAGCAGCTCGACAGGGTGGGGGAACACTGAAGCTTTCTTT. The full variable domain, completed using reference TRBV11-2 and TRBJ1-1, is EAGVAQSPRYKIIEKRQSVAFWCNPISGHATLYWYQQILGQGPKLLIQFQNNGVVDDSQLPKDRFSAERLKGVDSTLKIQPAKLEDSAVYLCASSSTGWGNTEAFFGQGTRLTVV.

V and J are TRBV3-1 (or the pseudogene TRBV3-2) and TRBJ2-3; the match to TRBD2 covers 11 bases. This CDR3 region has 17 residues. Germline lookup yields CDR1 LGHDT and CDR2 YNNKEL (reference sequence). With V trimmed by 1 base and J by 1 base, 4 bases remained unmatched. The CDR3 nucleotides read TGTGCCAGCAGCCAAGTGGATAGCGGGGGGGGCACAGATACGCAGTATTTT. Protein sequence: CASSQVDSGGGTDTQYF.

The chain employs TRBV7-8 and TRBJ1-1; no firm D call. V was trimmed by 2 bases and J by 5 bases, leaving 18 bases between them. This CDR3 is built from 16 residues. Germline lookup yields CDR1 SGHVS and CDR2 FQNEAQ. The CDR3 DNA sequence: TGTGCCAGCAGCTTAATGTTTCGGGGATTAGGGACTGAAGCTTTCTTT. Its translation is CASSLMFRGLGTEAFF.

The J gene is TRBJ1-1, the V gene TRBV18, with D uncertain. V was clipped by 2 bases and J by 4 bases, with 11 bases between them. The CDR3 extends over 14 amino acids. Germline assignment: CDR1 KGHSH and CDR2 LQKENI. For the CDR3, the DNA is TGTGCCAGCTCACCAAATTCTGGCATCACTGAAGCTTTCTTT. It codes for CASSPNSGITEAFF.

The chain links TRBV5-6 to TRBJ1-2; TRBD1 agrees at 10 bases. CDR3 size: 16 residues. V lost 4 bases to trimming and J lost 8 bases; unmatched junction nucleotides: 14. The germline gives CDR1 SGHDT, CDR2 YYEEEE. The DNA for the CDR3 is TGTGCCAGCAGCCACAGGTGGGGACAGGGGATGTTGGGCTACACCTTC. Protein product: CASSHRWGQGMLGYTF.

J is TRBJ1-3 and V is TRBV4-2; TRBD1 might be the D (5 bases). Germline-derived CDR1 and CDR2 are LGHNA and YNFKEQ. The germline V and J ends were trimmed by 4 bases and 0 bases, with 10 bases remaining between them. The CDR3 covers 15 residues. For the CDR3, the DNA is TGTGCCAGCAGCCCGGGGAGGGGCTCTGGAAACACCATATATTTT. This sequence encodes CASSPGRGSGNTIYF.

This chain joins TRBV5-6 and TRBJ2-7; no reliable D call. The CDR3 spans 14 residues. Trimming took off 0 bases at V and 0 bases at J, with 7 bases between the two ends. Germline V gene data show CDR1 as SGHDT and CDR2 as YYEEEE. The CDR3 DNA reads TGTGCCAGCAGCTTGGTGTGGAGCTCCTACGAGCAGTACTTC. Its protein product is CASSLVWSSYEQYF.

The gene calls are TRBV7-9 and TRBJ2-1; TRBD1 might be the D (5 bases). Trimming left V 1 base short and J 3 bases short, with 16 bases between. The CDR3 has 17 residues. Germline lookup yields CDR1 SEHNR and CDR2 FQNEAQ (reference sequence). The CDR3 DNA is TGTGCCAGCAGCTTAGGTGGGGCAGGGAATGGCTACAATGAGCAGTTCTTC. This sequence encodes CASSLGGAGNGYNEQFF. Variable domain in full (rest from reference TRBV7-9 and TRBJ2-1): DTGVSQNPRHKITKRGQNVTFRCDPISEHNRLYWYRQTLGQGPEFLTYFQNEAQLEKSRLLSDRFSAERPKGSFSTLEIQRTEQGDSAMYLCASSLGGAGNGYNEQFFGPGTRLTVL.

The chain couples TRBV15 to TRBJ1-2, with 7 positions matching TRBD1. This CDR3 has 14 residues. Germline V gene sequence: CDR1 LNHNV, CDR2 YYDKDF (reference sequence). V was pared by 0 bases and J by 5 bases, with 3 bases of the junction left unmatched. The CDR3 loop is CATSRDLTGYGYTF. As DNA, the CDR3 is TGTGCCACCAGCAGAGATCTGACAGGGTATGGCTACACCTTC.

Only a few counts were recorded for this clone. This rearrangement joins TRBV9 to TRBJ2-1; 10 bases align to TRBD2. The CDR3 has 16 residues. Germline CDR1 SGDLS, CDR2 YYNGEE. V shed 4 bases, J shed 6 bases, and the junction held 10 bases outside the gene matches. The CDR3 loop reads CASSPTRLAGVNEQFF. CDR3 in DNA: TGTGCCAGCAGCCCCACGCGGCTAGCGGGGGTCAATGAGCAGTTCTTC.

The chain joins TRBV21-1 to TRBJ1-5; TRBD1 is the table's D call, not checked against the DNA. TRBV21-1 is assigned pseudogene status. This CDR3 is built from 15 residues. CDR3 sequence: CASSQRGRDNQPQHF. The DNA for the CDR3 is TGTGCCAGCAGCCAAAGGGGCAGGGATAATCAGCCCCAGCATTTT.

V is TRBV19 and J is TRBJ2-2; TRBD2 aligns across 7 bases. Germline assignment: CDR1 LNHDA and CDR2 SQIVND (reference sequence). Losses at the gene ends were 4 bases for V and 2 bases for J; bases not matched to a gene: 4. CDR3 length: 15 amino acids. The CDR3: CASSKGLFNTGELFF. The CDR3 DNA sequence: TGTGCCAGTAGTAAGGGACTATTCAACACCGGGGAGCTGTTTTTT.

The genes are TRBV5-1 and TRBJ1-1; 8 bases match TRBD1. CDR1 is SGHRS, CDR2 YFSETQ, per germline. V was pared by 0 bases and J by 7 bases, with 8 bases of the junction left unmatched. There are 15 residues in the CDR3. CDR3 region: CASSLGDRFVNEAFF. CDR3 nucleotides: TGCGCCAGCAGCTTGGGGGACAGGTTCGTAAATGAAGCTTTCTTT.

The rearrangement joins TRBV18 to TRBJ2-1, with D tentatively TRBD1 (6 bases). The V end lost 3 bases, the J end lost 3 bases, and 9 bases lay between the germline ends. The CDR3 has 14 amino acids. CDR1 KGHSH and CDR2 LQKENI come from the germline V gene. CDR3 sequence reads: CASSPGALYNEQFF. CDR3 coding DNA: TGTGCCAGCTCACCGGGGGCCCTCTACAATGAGCAGTTCTTC.

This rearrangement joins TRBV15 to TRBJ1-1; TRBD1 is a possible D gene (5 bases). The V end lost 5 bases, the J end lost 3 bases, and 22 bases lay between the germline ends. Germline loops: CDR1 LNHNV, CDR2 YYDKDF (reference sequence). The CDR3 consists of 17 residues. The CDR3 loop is CATSPSGGRDGDTEAFF. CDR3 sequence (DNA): TGTGCCACCAGCCCTTCGGGGGGGAGGGATGGGGACACTGAAGCTTTCTTT.

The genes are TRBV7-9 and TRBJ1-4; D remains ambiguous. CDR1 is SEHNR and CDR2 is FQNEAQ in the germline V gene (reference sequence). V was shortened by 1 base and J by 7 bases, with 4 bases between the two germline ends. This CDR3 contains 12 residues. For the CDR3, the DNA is TGTGCCAGCAGCTTAGGCGCTGAAAAACTGTTTTTT. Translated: CASSLGAEKLFF.